A single sample is the source of the 8 T cell receptor beta chains below, sequenced in a study of blood T cell repertoires in COVID-19. Some clones are missing from TCRdb's copy, which holds only in-frame ones; the method was immunoSEQ multiplex PCR. The top ten clones hold under 2.5% of a sample with tens of thousands of clones, less than 95% of them seen once. Sample: peripheral blood. All receptors derive from a human donor with active COVID-19. The donor label of this sample is uncertain.

CDR3 DNA: TGTGCCAGCAGTTACAGGGACAGCGTTGAAGCTTTCTTT. This codes for CASSYRDSVEAFF. The chain combines TRBV6-2 or TRBV6-3 with TRBJ1-1; 7 bases line up with TRBD1. With V trimmed by 2 bases and J by 7 bases, 4 bases remained unmatched. Looked up from germline, CDR1 is MNHEY and CDR2 is SVGEGT. The CDR3 length is 13 residues.

V usage is TRBV5-5 and J usage is TRBJ2-7; the D gene is possibly TRBD1 (6 bases). The CDR3 runs to 13 residues. V was clipped by 3 bases and J by 3 bases, with 10 bases between them. The germline V gene has CDR1 SGHKS and CDR2 YYEKEE (reference sequence). The CDR3 DNA reads as TGTGCCAGCAGCTGGACAGTCAACTACGAGCAGTACTTC. It encodes CASSWTVNYEQYF.

The rearrangement uses TRBV21-1 and TRBJ1-2; the table's TRBD1 call for D was not verified on the DNA. TRBV21-1 is termed a pseudogene. This CDR3 is 15 amino acids long. This CDR3 reads CASSPRDTINYGYTF. CDR3 nucleotide sequence: TGTGCCAGCAGCCCTAGGGACACGATCAACTATGGCTACACCTTC.

On this clone: A read error may account for a junction end that differs from germline. This rearrangement joins TRBV18 to TRBJ1-6, with 7 bases fitting TRBD1. The CDR3 is made up of 16 amino acids. Germline V lookup: CDR1 KGHSH, CDR2 LQKENI. CDR3 sequence reads: CVSSPDRADYNSPLHF. The DNA of the CDR3 is TGTGTCAGCTCACCCGACAGGGCGGACTATAATTCACCCCTCCACTTT.

The chain couples TRBV19 to TRBJ2-7, with 8 bases matching TRBD1. Germline values: CDR1 LNHDA, CDR2 SQIVND (reference sequence). The junction had 6 bases not matched to a gene; V was cut back by 5 bases and J by 3 bases. The CDR3 has 14 amino acids. CDR3 protein: CASSSRQGSYEQYF. CDR3 DNA sequence: TGTGCCAGTAGTTCTAGACAGGGGAGCTACGAGCAGTACTTC.

V and J are TRBV27 and TRBJ1-1; D is ambiguous. This CDR3 is 14 amino acids long. Deletions cut 3 bases from V and 0 bases from J, with 8 bases between. Germline V CDR1 and CDR2: MNHEY, SMNVEV (reference sequence). Here the CDR3 reads CASSFRRVNTEAFF. CDR3 bases: TGTGCCAGCAGTTTTCGGAGAGTGAACACTGAAGCTTTCTTT.

The chain is built from TRBV6-2 or TRBV6-3 and TRBJ2-7, with a weak D call TRBD1 (6 bases). Trimming left V 4 bases short and J 5 bases short, with 24 bases between. Germline V gene data show CDR1 as MNHEY and CDR2 as SVGEGT. The CDR3 totals 17 residues. CDR3 protein: CASSSRIGGYSGHEQYF. The CDR3 DNA reads TGTGCCAGCAGTTCTCGAATTGGGGGCTACTCAGGGCACGAGCAGTACTTC.

This clone has just one count. The rearrangement links TRBV5-1 to TRBJ2-5, with 7 bases matching TRBD1. Germline V CDR1 and CDR2: SGHRS, YFSETQ. The V gene end was trimmed by 3 bases and the J gene end by 2 bases; junction bases not matched to a gene: 4. The CDR3 covers 14 residues. CDR3 sequence reads: CASSWLTGQETQYF. In DNA, the CDR3 is TGCGCCAGCAGCTGGTTGACAGGGCAAGAGACCCAGTACTTC.